This is a list of T cell receptor beta chains from one sample in a study of shared clonotypes between healthy human individuals. Measured with immunoSEQ multiplex PCR; TCRdb has only the in-frame clones, and not every one. The data hold about 1,800,000 clones, with about 94% observed a single time. Material: naive CD8+ T cells sorted from blood. Receptors originate from a young man in good health. CDR3s include the opening cysteine and the closing phenylalanine or tryptophan. Each record gives: D gene, J gene, clone size, V gene, CDR3 protein, CDR3 DNA. D genes are given only for firm matches. Where a row states a size, it is once, few, many or the class of an expanded clone; other rows omit it.

D gene: TRBD1
J gene: TRBJ1-2
clone size: once
V gene: TRBV5-6
CDR3 protein: CATRGTGDGYTF
CDR3 DNA: TGTGCCACGCGTGGGACAGGGGATGGCTACACCTTC

D gene: TRBD1
J gene: TRBJ2-2
clone size: .
V gene: TRBV6-5
CDR3 protein: CASSLGQANTGELFF
CDR3 DNA: TGTGCCAGCAGTCTCGGACAGGCTAACACCGGGGAGCTGTTTTTT

D gene: TRBD2
J gene: TRBJ2-3
clone size: .
V gene: TRBV27
CDR3 protein: CASRYGEGSGDTQYF
CDR3 DNA: TGTGCCAGCAGATACGGGGAGGGTAGCGGAGATACGCAGTATTTT

D gene: TRBD1
J gene: TRBJ2-7
clone size: .
V gene: TRBV27
CDR3 protein: CASSLWTGNEQYF
CDR3 DNA: TGTGCCAGCAGCCTATGGACAGGGAACGAGCAGTACTTC

D gene: .
J gene: TRBJ2-7
clone size: .
V gene: TRBV30
CDR3 protein: CAWSIAQASDEQYF
CDR3 DNA: TGTGCCTGGAGTATAGCCCAGGCCAGCGACGAGCAGTACTTC

D gene: TRBD2
J gene: TRBJ2-7
clone size: .
V gene: TRBV9
CDR3 protein: CASSVGLAESSYEQYF
CDR3 DNA: TGTGCCAGCAGCGTAGGACTAGCGGAGAGCTCCTACGAGCAGTACTTC

D gene: .
J gene: TRBJ2-5
clone size: .
V gene: TRBV5-4
CDR3 protein: CASSLLAVQETQYF
CDR3 DNA: TGTGCCAGCAGCTTATTAGCGGTCCAAGAGACCCAGTACTTC

D gene: .
J gene: TRBJ1-5
clone size: .
V gene: TRBV19
CDR3 protein: CASSITFNQPQHF
CDR3 DNA: TGTGCCAGTAGTATAACGTTCAATCAGCCCCAGCATTTT

D gene: .
J gene: TRBJ2-7
clone size: .
V gene: TRBV7-9
CDR3 protein: CASSERTASYEQYF
CDR3 DNA: TGTGCCAGCAGCGAGAGGACGGCCTCCTACGAGCAGTACTTC

D gene: TRBD2
J gene: TRBJ2-1
clone size: .
V gene: TRBV29-1
CDR3 protein: CSVETSGSPYNEQFF
CDR3 DNA: TGCAGCGTTGAAACTAGCGGGAGTCCCTACAATGAGCAGTTCTTC

D gene: TRBD2
J gene: TRBJ2-7
clone size: once
V gene: TRBV9
CDR3 protein: CASSVTSGAGYEQYF
CDR3 DNA: TGTGCCAGCAGCGTGACTAGCGGAGCAGGCTACGAGCAGTACTTC

D gene: .
J gene: TRBJ2-7
clone size: .
V gene: TRBV19
CDR3 protein: CASSIHLSYEQYF
CDR3 DNA: TGTGCCAGTAGTATCCACCTCTCCTACGAGCAGTACTTC

D gene: .
J gene: TRBJ1-4
clone size: .
V gene: TRBV9
CDR3 protein: CASSVGPVEQANEKLFF
CDR3 DNA: TGTGCCAGCAGCGTAGGGCCCGTTGAACAGGCTAATGAAAAACTGTTTTTT

D gene: .
J gene: TRBJ2-3
clone size: once
V gene: TRBV11-2
CDR3 protein: CASISAGPTDTQYF
CDR3 DNA: TGTGCCAGCATCTCAGCGGGCCCCACAGATACGCAGTATTTT

D gene: TRBD2
J gene: TRBJ2-7
clone size: .
V gene: TRBV28
CDR3 protein: CASSSTLEREGYEQYF
CDR3 DNA: TGTGCCAGCAGTTCTACTCTTGAGCGGGAGGGGTACGAGCAGTACTTC

D gene: TRBD1
J gene: TRBJ2-3
clone size: .
V gene: TRBV4-1
CDR3 protein: CASSPQGARTDTQYF
CDR3 DNA: TGCGCCAGCAGCCCACAGGGGGCCCGCACAGATACGCAGTATTTT

D gene: TRBD1
J gene: TRBJ2-7
clone size: .
V gene: TRBV28
CDR3 protein: CASSFWGQGIDEQYF
CDR3 DNA: TGTGCCAGCAGTTTTTGGGGACAGGGAATCGACGAGCAGTACTTC

D gene: .
J gene: TRBJ2-7
clone size: .
V gene: TRBV13
CDR3 protein: CASSLGAANEQYF
CDR3 DNA: TGTGCCAGCAGCTTAGGAGCGGCCAACGAGCAGTACTTC

D gene: .
J gene: TRBJ2-3
clone size: .
V gene: TRBV7-9
CDR3 protein: CASSSPLGTDTQYF
CDR3 DNA: TGTGCCAGCAGCTCACCACTGGGCACAGATACGCAGTATTTT

D gene: TRBD1
J gene: TRBJ1-4
clone size: .
V gene: TRBV4-2
CDR3 protein: CASSQEPTGYQEKLFF
CDR3 DNA: TGTGCCAGCAGCCAAGAGCCGACAGGGTATCAAGAAAAACTGTTTTTT

D gene: .
J gene: TRBJ2-2
clone size: .
V gene: TRBV7-3
CDR3 protein: CASSLRHGTGELFF
CDR3 DNA: TGTGCCAGCAGCTTAAGACACGGGACCGGGGAGCTGTTTTTT

D gene: .
J gene: TRBJ1-2
clone size: few
V gene: TRBV7-6
CDR3 protein: CASTPNRALGYTF
CDR3 DNA: TGTGCCAGCACCCCTAACAGGGCCCTTGGCTACACCTTC

D gene: .
J gene: TRBJ1-6
clone size: .
V gene: TRBV10-3
CDR3 protein: CATSEDSYSPLHF
CDR3 DNA: TGTGCCACCAGTGAAGACAGTTATTCACCCCTCCACTTT

D gene: .
J gene: TRBJ1-1
clone size: .
V gene: TRBV5-1
CDR3 protein: CASSSEGPATEAFF
CDR3 DNA: TGCGCCAGCAGCTCGGAGGGCCCAGCCACTGAAGCTTTCTTT

D gene: TRBD1
J gene: TRBJ1-2
clone size: .
V gene: TRBV6-5
CDR3 protein: CASSPGQAGGYTF
CDR3 DNA: TGTGCCAGCAGTCCGGGACAGGCGGGAGGCTACACCTTC

D gene: .
J gene: TRBJ2-1
clone size: .
V gene: TRBV29-1
CDR3 protein: CSVEGAEMYSNEQFF
CDR3 DNA: TGCAGCGTTGAGGGAGCCGAGATGTACTCCAATGAGCAGTTCTTC

D gene: TRBD1
J gene: TRBJ2-5
clone size: .
V gene: TRBV2
CDR3 protein: CASSAPDRAETQYF
CDR3 DNA: TGTGCCAGCAGTGCCCCGGACAGGGCTGAGACCCAGTACTTC

D gene: .
J gene: TRBJ1-1
clone size: .
V gene: TRBV5-1
CDR3 protein: CASSLDLNTEAFF
CDR3 DNA: TGCGCCAGCAGCTTGGACCTAAACACTGAAGCTTTCTTT

D gene: .
J gene: TRBJ2-1
clone size: once
V gene: TRBV19
CDR3 protein: CASSIDAGNEQFF
CDR3 DNA: TGTGCCAGTAGTATAGACGCAGGCAATGAGCAGTTCTTC

D gene: .
J gene: TRBJ2-3
clone size: .
V gene: TRBV7-9
CDR3 protein: CASSLTGVIADTQYF
CDR3 DNA: TGTGCCAGCAGCTTGACGGGAGTTATCGCAGATACGCAGTATTTT

D gene: .
J gene: TRBJ1-5
clone size: .
V gene: TRBV7-9
CDR3 protein: CASSPEGYSNQPQHF
CDR3 DNA: TGTGCCAGCAGCCCCGAGGGCTATAGCAATCAGCCCCAGCATTTT

D gene: .
J gene: TRBJ1-5
clone size: .
V gene: TRBV7-9
CDR3 protein: CASSYLVDQHF
CDR3 DNA: TGTGCCAGCAGCTATTTAGTTGACCAGCATTTT

D gene: .
J gene: TRBJ2-7
clone size: .
V gene: TRBV21-1
CDR3 protein: CASSKGELAGVYEQYF
CDR3 DNA: TGTGCCAGCAGCAAAGGAGAACTAGCGGGAGTCTACGAGCAGTACTTC

D gene: .
J gene: TRBJ2-1
clone size: .
V gene: TRBV7-2
CDR3 protein: CASREVSYNEQFF
CDR3 DNA: TGTGCCAGCAGGGAGGTCTCCTACAATGAGCAGTTCTTC

D gene: .
J gene: TRBJ2-7
clone size: .
V gene: TRBV9
CDR3 protein: CASSVQGGEQYF
CDR3 DNA: TGTGCCAGCAGCGTCCAAGGCGGCGAGCAGTACTTC

D gene: TRBD1
J gene: TRBJ1-2
clone size: few
V gene: TRBV30
CDR3 protein: CAWRETGEYGYTF
CDR3 DNA: TGTGCCTGGAGAGAAACAGGGGAGTACGGCTACACCTTC